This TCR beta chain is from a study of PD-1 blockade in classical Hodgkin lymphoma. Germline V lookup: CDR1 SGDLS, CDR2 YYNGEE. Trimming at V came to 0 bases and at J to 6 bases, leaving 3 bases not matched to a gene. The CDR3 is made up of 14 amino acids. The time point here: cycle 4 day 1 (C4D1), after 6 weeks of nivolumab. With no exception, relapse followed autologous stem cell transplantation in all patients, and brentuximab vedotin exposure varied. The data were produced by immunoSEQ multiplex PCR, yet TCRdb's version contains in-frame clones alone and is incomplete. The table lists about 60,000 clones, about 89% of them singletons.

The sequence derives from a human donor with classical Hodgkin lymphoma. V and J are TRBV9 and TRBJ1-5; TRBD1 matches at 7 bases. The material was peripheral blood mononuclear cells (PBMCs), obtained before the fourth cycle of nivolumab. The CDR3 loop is CASSVDDRVQPQHF. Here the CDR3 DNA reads TGTGCCAGCAGCGTAGACGACAGGGTTCAGCCCCAGCATTTT.